The 28 T cell receptor beta chains below come from one sample, sequenced in a study of long-term antiretroviral therapy in people with HIV. At survey level, the immunoSEQ assay was run in its v3.0 version. TCRdb keeps only in-frame clones here, not all; method: immunoSEQ multiplex PCR. The sample has about 22,000 clones, 85% to 90% seen once; the top ten hold under 9.5%. The sample consisted of unsorted PBMCs, taken 1.8 years before starting antiretroviral therapy. The source is a woman aged 25 to 45 with HIV.

The table lists this clone with a few counts. The rearrangement joins TRBV7-6 to TRBJ1-2; TRBD1 is a possible D gene (5 bases). The CDR3 totals 17 residues. Germline V lookup: CDR1 SGHVS, CDR2 FNYEAQ. V dropped 3 bases and J dropped 0 bases, with 17 bases sitting between them. The CDR3 protein is CASSLEHRDYANYGYTF. The CDR3 DNA sequence: TGTGCCAGCAGCTTGGAACATCGGGACTACGCTAACTATGGCTACACCTTC.

This rearrangement joins TRBV5-1 to TRBJ2-5; D is perhaps TRBD1 (5 bases). V was pared by 4 bases and J by 4 bases, with 14 bases between. Germline loops: CDR1 SGHRS, CDR2 YFSETQ. The CDR3 totals 14 residues. The CDR3 protein is CASSLPLGAETQYF. The DNA for the CDR3 is TGCGCCAGCAGCCTGCCCCTTGGGGCAGAGACCCAGTACTTC.

This clone was detected once. In nucleotides, the CDR3 is TGTGCCAGTAGTCCCCTCCCCCTAGTCCGCGACGAGCAGTACTTC. This translates into CASSPLPLVRDEQYF. The chain joins TRBV19 to TRBJ2-7; D gene uncertain. Trimming stripped 5 bases from V and 5 bases from J, with 19 bases between. Germline assignment: CDR1 LNHDA and CDR2 SQIVND (reference sequence). The CDR3 is 15 amino acids. Full variable domain (outside the CDR3, taken from reference TRBV19 and TRBJ2-7): DGGITQSPKYLFRKEGQNVTLSCEQNLNHDAMYWYRQDPGQGLRLIYYSQIVNDFQKGDIAEGYSVSREKKESFPLTVTSAQKNPTAFYLCASSPLPLVRDEQYFGPGTRLTVT.

This clone appeared a single time. This chain uses TRBV5-1 with TRBJ2-6, with 11 bases lining up with TRBD1. CDR3 length: 18 residues. Germline V lookup: CDR1 SGHRS, CDR2 YFSETQ. V trimming: 4 bases; J trimming: 2 bases; junction bases outside the gene matches: 8. CDR3 in amino acids: CASSTTPGQGAGANVLTF. DNA for the CDR3: TGCGCCAGCAGCACGACACCGGGACAGGGGGCTGGGGCCAACGTCCTGACTTTC.

V is TRBV2 and J is TRBJ1-2; D remains unclear. Per the germline V gene, CDR1 is SNHLY and CDR2 is FYNNEI. The CDR3 length is 14 residues. V lost 7 bases to trimming and J lost 1 base, with 13 bases between them. The CDR3: CASMNSPVNYGYTF. The CDR3 coding sequence is TGTGCCAGCATGAACAGCCCAGTTAACTATGGCTACACCTTC. Full variable domain (remainder filled in from reference TRBV2 and TRBJ1-2): EPEVTQTPSHQVTQMGQEVILRCVPISNHLYFYWYRQILGQKVEFLVSFYNNEISEKSEIFDDQFSVERPDGSNFTLKIRSTKLEDSAMYFCASMNSPVNYGYTFGSGTRLTVV.

This clone appeared once. V and J are TRBV30 and TRBJ1-1, with D possibly TRBD1 on 6 matching bases. V was clipped by 0 bases and J by 7 bases, with 12 bases between them. This CDR3 is built from 13 residues. Per the germline V gene, CDR1 is GTSNPN and CDR2 is SVGIG (reference sequence). CDR3 in amino acids: CAWSVQGRGEAFF. The CDR3 DNA sequence: TGTGCCTGGAGTGTACAGGGTAGGGGTGAAGCTTTCTTT.

The chain recombines TRBV6-5 with TRBJ1-6; 7 bases are shared with TRBD1. Germline loops: CDR1 MNHEY, CDR2 SVGAGI. J lost 10 bases, V lost 0 bases, and 6 bases had no gene match. This CDR3 is 15 amino acids long. The chain's CDR3 is CASSYSTGSGSPLHF. CDR3 DNA sequence: TGTGCCAGCAGTTACTCGACAGGGTCGGGATCACCCCTCCACTTT.

The J gene is TRBJ1-2, the V gene TRBV5-6, with D unresolved. V lost 3 bases to trimming and J lost 0 bases, with 12 bases between them. This CDR3 is built from 15 residues. The germline gives CDR1 SGHDT, CDR2 YYEEEE. CDR3 residues: CASSSGSYTNYGYTF. CDR3 DNA: TGTGCCAGCAGCTCCGGGTCGTATACTAACTATGGCTACACCTTC.

The V and J genes are TRBV10-3 and TRBJ2-5; D could derive from TRBD1 or TRBD2 (5 bases each). CDR3 length equals 14 residues. In germline, CDR1 is ENHRY, CDR2 SYGVKD. Trimming pared 3 bases from V and 7 bases from J, leaving 15 bases between. The DNA of the CDR3 is TGTGCCATCAGTGAACGGGGCGCTCTTCGGACCCAGTACTTC. The encoded protein is CAISERGALRTQYF.

The V call is TRBV6-1, the J call TRBJ1-5; 11 bases match TRBD1. From germline, CDR1 is MNHNS and CDR2 SASEGT. J gave up 9 bases and V 4 bases, and 5 bases lay outside the gene matches. The CDR3 covers 14 residues. The CDR3 region has the DNA TGTGCCAGCAGTGGGGGGACAGGGGGAACGCCCCAGCATTTT. Amino acid sequence: CASSGGTGGTPQHF.

The table lists this clone with a few counts. V gene TRBV5-5 combines with J gene TRBJ1-6; D is uncertain. V was cut by 0 bases and J by 10 bases, with 20 bases left in between. This CDR3 contains 17 residues. Germline V gene data show CDR1 as SGHKS and CDR2 as YYEKEE (reference sequence). CDR3 loop: CASSLAGISFRRSPLHF. CDR3 nucleotides: TGTGCCAGCAGCTTGGCCGGAATATCCTTTCGCAGGTCACCCCTCCACTTT.

This rearrangement joins TRBV4-1 to TRBJ2-7; 16 nucleotides agree with TRBD2. Trimming cost V 4 bases and J 6 bases; bases outside gene matches: 6. The CDR3 is 16 amino acids. From germline, CDR1 is MGHRA and CDR2 YSYEKL. CDR3 nucleotide sequence: TGCGCCAGCAGCCCGGGGACTAGCGGGGGGGCGGGCGAGCAGTACTTC. This encodes CASSPGTSGGAGEQYF.

This clone occurred a few times. This rearrangement joins TRBV30 to TRBJ1-2; TRBD1 might be the D (5 bases). V dropped 0 bases and J dropped 0 bases, with 8 bases sitting between them. Germline V gene data show CDR1 as GTSNPN and CDR2 as SVGIG (reference sequence). The CDR3 contains 14 residues. CDR3 DNA: TGTGCCTGGAGTGTTCACAGGACTAACTATGGCTACACCTTC. Translation: CAWSVHRTNYGYTF.

The chain is built from TRBV2 and TRBJ1-4; 8 bases are shared with TRBD1. The CDR3 has 14 residues. Unmatched junction bases numbered 10, after V lost 8 bases and J lost 8 bases. Per germline, CDR1 SNHLY and CDR2 FYNNEI. CDR3 coding DNA: TGTGCCAGCCACTCCGGGACAGGAGGCGAAAAACTGTTTTTT. It yields the protein CASHSGTGGEKLFF.

This clone came up a few times. V usage is TRBV7-8 and J usage is TRBJ1-3; D unresolved. The length of the CDR3 is 14 residues. Germline-derived CDR1 and CDR2 are SGHVS and FQNEAQ. Trimming removed 5 bases from V and 4 bases from J, with 12 bases in between. DNA of the CDR3: TGTGCCAGCAGCCCGAAGAGCTACGGAAACACCATATATTTT. Translation gives CASSPKSYGNTIYF.

The J gene is TRBJ2-5, the V gene TRBV2; unclear D gene. There are 10 residues in the CDR3. Per the germline V gene, CDR1 is SNHLY and CDR2 is FYNNEI. The V gene lost 8 bases and the J gene lost 6 bases, with 7 bases spanning the gap. The CDR3 nucleotides are TGTGCCAGCGCCTTGAAGACCCAGTACTTC. Its protein is CASALKTQYF.

This clone was counted a few times. CDR3 protein: CAWAATNEKLFF. CDR3 nucleotides: TGTGCCTGGGCAGCAACTAATGAAAAACTGTTTTTT. This rearrangement joins TRBV30 to TRBJ1-4, with D unclear. Looked up from germline, CDR1 is GTSNPN and CDR2 is SVGIG (reference sequence). The CDR3 runs to 12 residues. V was pared by 5 bases and J by 0 bases, with 4 bases between.

V gene TRBV7-6 combines with J gene TRBJ2-7; possibly TRBD1 for D (5 bases). The CDR3 runs 14 residues. Germline loops: CDR1 SGHVS, CDR2 FNYEAQ. The ends were cut back, 2 bases at V and 5 bases at J, with 13 bases in the middle. CDR3 coding DNA: TGTGCCAGCAGCTTAAGGGGCCCTGAAGACGAGCAGTACGTC. Protein product: CASSLRGPEDEQYV.

The V and J genes are TRBV2 and TRBJ2-3, with TRBD2 identical over 11 bases. Per germline, CDR1 SNHLY and CDR2 FYNNEI. This CDR3 contains 15 residues. Unmatched junction bases numbered 7, after V lost 6 bases and J lost 5 bases. The CDR3 loop is CASRFSGGAEDTQYF. The CDR3 DNA reads TGTGCCAGCAGATTTAGCGGGGGGGCCGAAGATACGCAGTATTTT.

V and J are TRBV7-2 and TRBJ1-1; D is perhaps TRBD1 (6 bases). This CDR3 is 14 amino acids long. Per germline, CDR1 SGHTA and CDR2 FQGNSA. Trimming removed 5 bases at V and 2 bases at J, with 12 bases between. This chain's CDR3 is CASSTRTANTEAFF. The CDR3 nucleotides are TGTGCCAGCAGCACCCGGACAGCAAACACTGAAGCTTTCTTT.

A single count supports this clone. V gene TRBV6-1 combines with J gene TRBJ1-2; TRBD1 might be the D (6 bases). The CDR3 loop spans 15 amino acids. The germline CDR1 and CDR2 sequences are MNHNS and SASEGT. V shed 7 bases and J shed 2 bases, with 17 bases lying between them. The CDR3 reads CASTTPPGANYGYTF. The CDR3 coding sequence is TGTGCCAGCACCACTCCCCCAGGGGCCAACTATGGCTACACCTTC.

This clone was detected only a few times. Other DNA sequences within the sample encode an identical CDR3. V is TRBV5-6 and J is TRBJ1-2; maybe TRBD1 (5 bases). V lost 0 bases and J 4 bases, leaving 7 bases between the germline ends. This CDR3 spans 13 amino acids. Germline V gene lookup returns CDR1 SGHDT and CDR2 YYEEEE. Written as DNA, the CDR3 is TGTGCCAGCAGCTTGGAGGGGACCTATGGCTACACCTTC. This codes for CASSLEGTYGYTF.

The chain couples TRBV14 to TRBJ2-7, with 7 bases lining up with TRBD2. The CDR3 sequence is 15 residues long. V shed 1 base, J shed 4 bases, and the junction held 7 bases outside the gene matches. Germline loops: CDR1 SGHDN, CDR2 FVKESK. CDR3 DNA sequence: TGTGCCAGCAGCCAAGGACTAGCAACCCATTACGAGCAGTACGTC. It encodes CASSQGLATHYEQYV.

This clone was recorded a few times. This chain links TRBV27 with TRBJ2-7; 10 bases match TRBD2. The V gene's germline CDR1 is MNHEY and CDR2 SMNVEV (reference sequence). Germline trimming cut 11 bases from V and 4 bases from J; bases unmatched to any gene: 20. CDR3 length: 17 amino acids. CDR3 nucleotide sequence: TGTGCCCGCGTGGGGAGGCTCCGAAGCGGGGGGGCTTACGAGCAGTACGTC. The encoded protein is CARVGRLRSGGAYEQYV.

This sequence joins TRBV14 and TRBJ2-7; D gene uncertain. This CDR3 has 13 amino acids. Trimming removed 4 bases from V and 9 bases from J, with 16 bases in between. CDR1 is SGHDN, CDR2 FVKESK, per germline. The CDR3 region has the DNA TGTGCCAGCAGCCCGGAATTAGGAGCGTGGCAGTACGTC. Residues: CASSPELGAWQYV.

The chain joins TRBV7-8 to TRBJ2-7; D is perhaps TRBD2 (6 bases). V was pared by 0 bases and J by 3 bases, with 9 bases between. This CDR3 has 14 amino acids. Per the germline V gene, CDR1 is SGHVS and CDR2 is FQNEAQ. CDR3 amino acids: CASSLADYNYEQYV. As DNA, the CDR3 is TGTGCCAGCAGCTTAGCGGACTACAACTACGAGCAGTACGTC.

DNA for the CDR3: TGTGCCAGCAGTTACTTGACAGGGTTGAGGAACACTGAAGCTTTCTTT. It is translated as CASSYLTGLRNTEAFF. The V gene is TRBV6-5, the J gene TRBJ1-1; TRBD1 agrees at 7 bases. The V gene's germline CDR1 is MNHEY and CDR2 SVGAGI. With 1 base clipped from V and 1 base from J, the junction kept 6 bases outside the gene matches. The CDR3 sequence is 16 residues long.

This sequence joins TRBV19 and TRBJ1-1, with D possibly TRBD1 on 6 matching bases. This CDR3 is built from 17 residues. The germline V gene encodes CDR1 LNHDA and CDR2 SQIVND (reference sequence). Trimming removed 2 bases from V and 4 bases from J, with 20 bases in between. DNA for the CDR3: TGTGCCAGTAGTATAAATTACCCCAGGGGACGCAGCACTGAAGCTTTCTTT. It translates to CASSINYPRGRSTEAFF.